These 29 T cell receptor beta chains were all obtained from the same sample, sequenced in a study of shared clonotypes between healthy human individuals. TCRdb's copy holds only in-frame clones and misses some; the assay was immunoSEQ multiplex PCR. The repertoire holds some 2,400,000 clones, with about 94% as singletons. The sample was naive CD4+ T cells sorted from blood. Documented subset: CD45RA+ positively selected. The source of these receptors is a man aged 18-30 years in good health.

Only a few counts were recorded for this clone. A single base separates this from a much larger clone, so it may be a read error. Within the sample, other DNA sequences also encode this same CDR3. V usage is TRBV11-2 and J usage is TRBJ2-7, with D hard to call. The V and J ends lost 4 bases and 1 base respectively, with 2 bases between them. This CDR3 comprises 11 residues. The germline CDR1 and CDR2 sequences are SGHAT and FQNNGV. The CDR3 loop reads CASSSSYEQYF. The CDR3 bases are TGTGCCAGCAGCTCTTCCTACGAGCAGTACTTC.

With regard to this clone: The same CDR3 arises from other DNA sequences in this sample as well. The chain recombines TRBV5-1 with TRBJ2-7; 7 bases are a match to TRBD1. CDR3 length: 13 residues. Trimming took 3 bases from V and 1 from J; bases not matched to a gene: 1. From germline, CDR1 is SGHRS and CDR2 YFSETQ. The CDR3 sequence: CASSSGQSYEQYF. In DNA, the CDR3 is TGCGCCAGCAGCTCGGGACAGTCCTACGAGCAGTACTTC.

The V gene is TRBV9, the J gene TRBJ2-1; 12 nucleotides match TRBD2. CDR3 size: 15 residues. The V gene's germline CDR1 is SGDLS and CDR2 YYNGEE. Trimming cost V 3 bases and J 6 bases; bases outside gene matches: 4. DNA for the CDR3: TGTGCCAGCAGCGCAACGGGACTAGCGGGCAATGAGCAGTTCTTC. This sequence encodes CASSATGLAGNEQFF.

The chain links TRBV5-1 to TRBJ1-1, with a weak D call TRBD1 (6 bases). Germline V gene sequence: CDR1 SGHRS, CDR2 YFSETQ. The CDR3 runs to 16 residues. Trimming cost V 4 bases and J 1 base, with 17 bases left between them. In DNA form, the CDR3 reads TGCGCCAGCAGCACGGCCGGGACATCTTGGAACACTGAAGCTTTCTTT. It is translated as CASSTAGTSWNTEAFF.

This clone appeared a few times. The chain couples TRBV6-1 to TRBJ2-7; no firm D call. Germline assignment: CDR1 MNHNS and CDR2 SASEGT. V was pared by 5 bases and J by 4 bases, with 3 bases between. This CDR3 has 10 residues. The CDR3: CASSKYEQYF. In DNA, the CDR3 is TGTGCCAGCAGTAAATACGAGCAGTACTTC.

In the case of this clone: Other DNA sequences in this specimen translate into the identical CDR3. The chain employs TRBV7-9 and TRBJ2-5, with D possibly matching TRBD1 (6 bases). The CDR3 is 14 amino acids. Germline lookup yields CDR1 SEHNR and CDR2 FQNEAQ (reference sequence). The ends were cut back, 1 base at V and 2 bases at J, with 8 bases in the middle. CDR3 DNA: TGTGCCAGCAGCTTAGGCAGGGGACAAGAGACCCAGTACTTC. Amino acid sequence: CASSLGRGQETQYF.

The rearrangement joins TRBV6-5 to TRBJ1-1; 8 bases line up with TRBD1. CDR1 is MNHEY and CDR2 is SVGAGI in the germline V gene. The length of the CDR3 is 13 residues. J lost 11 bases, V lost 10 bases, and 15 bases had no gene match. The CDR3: CAIRGAGGAEAFF. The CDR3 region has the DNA TGTGCCATCAGAGGAGCAGGGGGCGCAGAGGCTTTCTTT.

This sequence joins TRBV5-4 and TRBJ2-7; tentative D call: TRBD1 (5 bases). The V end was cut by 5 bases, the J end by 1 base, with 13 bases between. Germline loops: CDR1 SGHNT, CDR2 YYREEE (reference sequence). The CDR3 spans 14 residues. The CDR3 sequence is CASRENQGSYEQYF. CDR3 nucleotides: TGTGCCAGCAGGGAGAACCAGGGATCCTACGAGCAGTACTTC.

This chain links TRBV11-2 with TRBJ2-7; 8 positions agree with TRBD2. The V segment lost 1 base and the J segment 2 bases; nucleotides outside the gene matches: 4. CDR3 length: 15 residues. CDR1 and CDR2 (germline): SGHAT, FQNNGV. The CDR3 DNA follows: TGTGCCAGCAGCTTAGTTGCGGGAGGCCCCTACGAGCAGTACTTC. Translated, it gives CASSLVAGGPYEQYF.

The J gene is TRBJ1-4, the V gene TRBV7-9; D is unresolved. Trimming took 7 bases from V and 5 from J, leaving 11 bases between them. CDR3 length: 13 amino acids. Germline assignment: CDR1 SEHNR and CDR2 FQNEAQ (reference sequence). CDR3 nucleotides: TGTGCCAGCACCGCGGGGTCAAATGAAAAACTGTTTTTT. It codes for CASTAGSNEKLFF.

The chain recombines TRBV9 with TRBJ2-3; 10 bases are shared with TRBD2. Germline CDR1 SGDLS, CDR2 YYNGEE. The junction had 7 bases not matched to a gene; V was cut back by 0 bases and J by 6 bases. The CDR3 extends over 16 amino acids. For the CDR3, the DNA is TGTGCCAGCAGCGTAGATCCTAGCGGGAGTTGGGATACGCAGTATTTT. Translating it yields CASSVDPSGSWDTQYF. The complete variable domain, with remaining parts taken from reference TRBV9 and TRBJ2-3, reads DSGVTQTPKHLITATGQRVTLRCSPRSGDLSVYWYQQSLDQGLQFLIQYYNGEERAKGNILERFSAQQFPDLHSELNLSSLELGDSALYFCASSVDPSGSWDTQYFGPGTRLTVL.

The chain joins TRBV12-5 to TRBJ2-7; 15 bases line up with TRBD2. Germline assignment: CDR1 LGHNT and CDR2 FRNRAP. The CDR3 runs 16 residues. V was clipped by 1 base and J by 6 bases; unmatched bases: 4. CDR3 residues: CASGLGGTSGRIEQYF. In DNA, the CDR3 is TGTGCTAGTGGTTTGGGAGGGACTAGCGGGAGGATCGAGCAGTACTTC.

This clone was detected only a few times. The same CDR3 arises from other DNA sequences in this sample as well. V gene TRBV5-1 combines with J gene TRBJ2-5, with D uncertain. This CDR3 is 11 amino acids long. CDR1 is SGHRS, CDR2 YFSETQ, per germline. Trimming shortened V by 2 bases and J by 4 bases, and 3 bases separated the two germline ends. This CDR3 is CASSFSETQYF. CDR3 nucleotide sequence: TGCGCCAGCAGCTTCTCAGAGACCCAGTACTTC.

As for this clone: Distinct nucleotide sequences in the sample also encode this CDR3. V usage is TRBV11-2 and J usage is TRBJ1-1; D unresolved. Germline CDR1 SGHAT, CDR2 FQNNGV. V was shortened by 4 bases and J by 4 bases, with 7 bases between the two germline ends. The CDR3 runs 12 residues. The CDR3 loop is CASSSQRTEAFF. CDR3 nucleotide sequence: TGTGCCAGCAGCTCGCAGCGCACTGAAGCTTTCTTT. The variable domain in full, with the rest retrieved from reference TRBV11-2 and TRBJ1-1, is EAGVAQSPRYKIIEKRQSVAFWCNPISGHATLYWYQQILGQGPKLLIQFQNNGVVDDSQLPKDRFSAERLKGVDSTLKIQPAKLEDSAVYLCASSSQRTEAFFGQGTRLTVV.

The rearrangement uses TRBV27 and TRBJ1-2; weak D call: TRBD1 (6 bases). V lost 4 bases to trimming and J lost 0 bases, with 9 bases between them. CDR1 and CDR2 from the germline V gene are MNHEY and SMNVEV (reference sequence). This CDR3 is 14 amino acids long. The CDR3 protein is CASSWKGANYGYTF. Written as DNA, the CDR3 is TGTGCCAGCAGTTGGAAGGGGGCTAACTATGGCTACACCTTC.

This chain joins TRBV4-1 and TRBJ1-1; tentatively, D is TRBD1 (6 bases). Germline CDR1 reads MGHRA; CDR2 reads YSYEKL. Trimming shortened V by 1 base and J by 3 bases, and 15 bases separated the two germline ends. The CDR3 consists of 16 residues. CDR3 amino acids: CASSQGLQAGDTEAFF. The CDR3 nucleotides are TGCGCCAGCAGCCAAGGCTTACAAGCAGGGGACACTGAAGCTTTCTTT.

CDR3 nucleotide sequence: TGCGCCAGCAGCTATACAGGGGGTATAGATACGCAGTATTTT. It translates to CASSYTGGIDTQYF. This chain links TRBV5-1 with TRBJ2-3; the match to TRBD1 covers 8 bases. J lost 5 bases, V lost 3 bases, and 5 bases had no gene match. Germline-derived CDR1 and CDR2 are SGHRS and YFSETQ. The length of the CDR3 is 14 residues.

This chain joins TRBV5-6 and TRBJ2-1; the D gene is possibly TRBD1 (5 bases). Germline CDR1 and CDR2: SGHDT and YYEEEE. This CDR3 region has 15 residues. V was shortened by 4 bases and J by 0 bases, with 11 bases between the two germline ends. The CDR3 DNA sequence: TGTGCCAGCAGCGGCGACAGTCTCTCCTACAATGAGCAGTTCTTC. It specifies CASSGDSLSYNEQFF.

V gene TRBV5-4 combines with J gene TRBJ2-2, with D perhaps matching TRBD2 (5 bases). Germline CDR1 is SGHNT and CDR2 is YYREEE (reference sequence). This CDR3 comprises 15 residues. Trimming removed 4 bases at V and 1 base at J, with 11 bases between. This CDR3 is CASSPGGGNTGELFF. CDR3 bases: TGTGCCAGCAGCCCCGGAGGAGGGAACACCGGGGAGCTGTTTTTT.

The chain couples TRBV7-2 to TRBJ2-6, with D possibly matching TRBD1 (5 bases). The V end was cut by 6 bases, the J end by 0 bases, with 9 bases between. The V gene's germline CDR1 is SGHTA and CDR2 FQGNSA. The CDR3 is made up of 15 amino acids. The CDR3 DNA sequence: TGTGCCAGCAGAAGGGGTGCCTCTGGGGCCAACGTCCTGACTTTC. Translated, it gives CASRRGASGANVLTF.

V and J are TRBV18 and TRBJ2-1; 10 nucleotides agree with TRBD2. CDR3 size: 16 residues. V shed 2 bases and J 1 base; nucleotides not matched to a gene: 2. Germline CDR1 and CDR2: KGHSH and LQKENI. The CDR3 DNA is TGTGCCAGCTCACCAGCGACTAGCGGGTCCTACAATGAGCAGTTCTTC. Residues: CASSPATSGSYNEQFF. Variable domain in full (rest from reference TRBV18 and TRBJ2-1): NAGVMQNPRHLVRRRGQEARLRCSPMKGHSHVYWYRQLPEEGLKFMVYLQKENIIDESGMPKERFSAEFPKEGPSILRIQQVVRGDSAAYFCASSPATSGSYNEQFFGPGTRLTVL.

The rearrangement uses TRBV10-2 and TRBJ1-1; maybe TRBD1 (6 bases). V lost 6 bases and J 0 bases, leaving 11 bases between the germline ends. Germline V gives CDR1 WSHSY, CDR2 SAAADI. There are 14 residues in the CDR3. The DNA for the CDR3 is TGCGCCAGCAGGGTGGACAGAATGAACACTGAAGCTTTCTTT. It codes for CASRVDRMNTEAFF.

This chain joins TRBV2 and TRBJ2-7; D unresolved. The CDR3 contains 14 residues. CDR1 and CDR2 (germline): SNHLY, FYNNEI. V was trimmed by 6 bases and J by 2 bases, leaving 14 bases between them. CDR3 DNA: TGTGCCAGCAGGCTAACCTCCAGCACCTACGAGCAGTACTTC. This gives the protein CASRLTSSTYEQYF.

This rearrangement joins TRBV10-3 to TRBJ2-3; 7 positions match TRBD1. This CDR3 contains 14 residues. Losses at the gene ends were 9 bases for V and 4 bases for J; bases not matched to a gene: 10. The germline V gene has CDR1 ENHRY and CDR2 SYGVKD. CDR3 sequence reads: CAIQKEGASDTQYF. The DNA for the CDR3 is TGTGCCATTCAGAAAGAGGGGGCTTCAGATACGCAGTATTTT.

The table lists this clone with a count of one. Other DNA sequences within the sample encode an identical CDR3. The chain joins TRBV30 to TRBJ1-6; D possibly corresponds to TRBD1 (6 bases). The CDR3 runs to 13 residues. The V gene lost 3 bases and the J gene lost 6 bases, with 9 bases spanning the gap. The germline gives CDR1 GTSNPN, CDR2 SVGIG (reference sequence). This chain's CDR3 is CAWSGQSNSPLHF. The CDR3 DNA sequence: TGTGCCTGGAGCGGACAGTCTAATTCACCCCTCCACTTT.

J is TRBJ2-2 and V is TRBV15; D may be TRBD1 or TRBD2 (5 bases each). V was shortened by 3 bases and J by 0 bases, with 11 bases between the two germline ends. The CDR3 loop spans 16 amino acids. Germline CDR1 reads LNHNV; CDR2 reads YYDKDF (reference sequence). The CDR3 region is CATSSGTRSNTGELFF. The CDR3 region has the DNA TGTGCCACCAGCAGTGGGACGCGGTCGAACACCGGGGAGCTGTTTTTT.

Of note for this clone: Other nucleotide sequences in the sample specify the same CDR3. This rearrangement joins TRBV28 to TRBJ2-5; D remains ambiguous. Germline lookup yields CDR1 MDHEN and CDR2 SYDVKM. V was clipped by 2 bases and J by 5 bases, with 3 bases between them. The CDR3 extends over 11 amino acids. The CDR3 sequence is CASSLRETQYF. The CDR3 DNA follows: TGTGCCAGCAGTTTACGGGAGACCCAGTACTTC.

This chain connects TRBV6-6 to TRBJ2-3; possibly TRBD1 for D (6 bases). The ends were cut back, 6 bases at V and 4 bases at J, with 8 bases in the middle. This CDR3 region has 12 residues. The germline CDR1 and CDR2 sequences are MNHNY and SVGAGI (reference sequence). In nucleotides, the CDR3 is TGTGCCAGCAGCAGACAGGCAGATACGCAGTATTTT. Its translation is CASSRQADTQYF.

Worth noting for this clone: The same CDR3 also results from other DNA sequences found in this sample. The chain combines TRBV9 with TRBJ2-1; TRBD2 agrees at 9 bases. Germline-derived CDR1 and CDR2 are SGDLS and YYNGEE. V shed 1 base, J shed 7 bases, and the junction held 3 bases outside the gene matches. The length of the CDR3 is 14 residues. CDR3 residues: CASSVSGGLNEQFF. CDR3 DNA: TGTGCCAGCAGCGTAAGCGGGGGGCTGAATGAGCAGTTCTTC.